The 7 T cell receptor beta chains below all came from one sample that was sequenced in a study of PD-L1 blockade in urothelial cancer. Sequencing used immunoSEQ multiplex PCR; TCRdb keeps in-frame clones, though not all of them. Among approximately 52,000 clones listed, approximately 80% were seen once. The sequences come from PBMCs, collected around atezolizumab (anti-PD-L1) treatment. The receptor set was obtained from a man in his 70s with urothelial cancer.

This chain's CDR3 is CASSLRSGSTDTQYF. The CDR3 region has the DNA TGTGCCAGCAGCTTAAGATCAGGCAGCACAGATACGCAGTATTTT. The rearrangement links TRBV7-2 to TRBJ2-3; no reliable D call. The CDR3 consists of 15 residues. Trimming shortened V by 2 bases and J by 0 bases, and 9 bases separated the two germline ends. CDR1 and CDR2 from the germline V gene are SGHTA and FQGNSA.

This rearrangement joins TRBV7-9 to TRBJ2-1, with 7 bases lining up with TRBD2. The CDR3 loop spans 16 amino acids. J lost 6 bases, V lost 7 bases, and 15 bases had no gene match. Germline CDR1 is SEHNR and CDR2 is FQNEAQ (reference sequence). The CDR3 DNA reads TGTGCCAGCACCACGCAAGGGGCTAGCGGACGCAATGAGCAGTTCTTC. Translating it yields CASTTQGASGRNEQFF.

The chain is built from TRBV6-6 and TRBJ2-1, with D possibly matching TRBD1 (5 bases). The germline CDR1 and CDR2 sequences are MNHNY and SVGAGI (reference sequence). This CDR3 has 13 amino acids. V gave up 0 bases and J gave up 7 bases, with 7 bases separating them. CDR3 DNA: TGTGCCAGCAGTTACTCGGCAGGGAATGAGCAGTTCTTC. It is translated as CASSYSAGNEQFF.

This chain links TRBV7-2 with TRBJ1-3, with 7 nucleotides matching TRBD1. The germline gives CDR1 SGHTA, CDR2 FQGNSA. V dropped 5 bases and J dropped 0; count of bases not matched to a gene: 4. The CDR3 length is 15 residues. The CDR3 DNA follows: TGTGCCAGCAGCGCTGGGACAGTCTCTGGAAACACCATATATTTT. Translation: CASSAGTVSGNTIYF. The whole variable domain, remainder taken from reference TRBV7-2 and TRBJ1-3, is GAGVSQSPSNKVTEKGKDVELRCDPISGHTALYWYRQSLGQGLEFLIYFQGNSAPDKSGLPSDRFSAERTGGSVSTLTIQRTQQEDSAVYLCASSAGTVSGNTIYFGEGSWLTVV.

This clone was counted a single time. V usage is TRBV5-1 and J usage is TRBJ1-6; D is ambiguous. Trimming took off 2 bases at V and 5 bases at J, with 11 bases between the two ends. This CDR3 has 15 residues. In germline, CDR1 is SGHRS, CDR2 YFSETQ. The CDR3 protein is CASSFGGNDNSPLHF. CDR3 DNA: TGCGCCAGCAGCTTCGGCGGTAACGATAATTCACCCCTCCACTTT.

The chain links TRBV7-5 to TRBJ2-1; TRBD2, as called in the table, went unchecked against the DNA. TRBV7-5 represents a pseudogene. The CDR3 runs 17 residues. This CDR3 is CARSSGTSGRVYNEQFF. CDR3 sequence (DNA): TGTGCCAGAAGCTCGGGGACTAGCGGGAGGGTATACAATGAGCAGTTCTTC.

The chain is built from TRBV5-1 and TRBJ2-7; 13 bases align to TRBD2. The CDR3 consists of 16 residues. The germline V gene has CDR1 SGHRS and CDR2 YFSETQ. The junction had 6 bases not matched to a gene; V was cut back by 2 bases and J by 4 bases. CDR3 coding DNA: TGCGCCAGCAGCTTAGGGACTAGCGGGAAACTGTACGAGCAGTACTTC. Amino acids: CASSLGTSGKLYEQYF.